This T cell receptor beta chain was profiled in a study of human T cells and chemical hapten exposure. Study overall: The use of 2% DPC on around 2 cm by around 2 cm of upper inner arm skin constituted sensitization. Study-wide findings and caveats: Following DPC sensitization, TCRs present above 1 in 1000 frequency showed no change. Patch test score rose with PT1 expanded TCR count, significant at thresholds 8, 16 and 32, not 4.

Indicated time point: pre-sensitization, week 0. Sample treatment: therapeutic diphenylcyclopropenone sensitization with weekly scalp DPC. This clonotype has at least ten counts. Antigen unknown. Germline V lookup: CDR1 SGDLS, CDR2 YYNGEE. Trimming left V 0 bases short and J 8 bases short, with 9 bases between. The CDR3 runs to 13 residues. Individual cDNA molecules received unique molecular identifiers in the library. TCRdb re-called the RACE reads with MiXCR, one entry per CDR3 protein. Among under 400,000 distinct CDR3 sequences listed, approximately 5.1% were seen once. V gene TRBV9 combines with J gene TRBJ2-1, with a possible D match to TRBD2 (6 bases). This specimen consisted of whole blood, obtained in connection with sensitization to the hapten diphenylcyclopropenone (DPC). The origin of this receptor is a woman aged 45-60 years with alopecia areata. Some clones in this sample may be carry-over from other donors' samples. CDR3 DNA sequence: TGTGCCAGCAGCGTAGTATCGGGGGATGAGCAGTTCTTC. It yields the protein CASSVVSGDEQFF.